A single TCR beta chain is shown here with its context. This record belongs to a study of blood T cell repertoires in COVID-19. At the level of the study: Researchers got acute and convalescent COVID-19 samples from the United States, Italy and Spain. Sources were T cells, B-cell-depleted T cells, or PBMCs; the material itself was cDNA or gDNA.

The germline V and J ends were trimmed by 1 base and 7 bases, with 11 bases remaining between them. The CDR3 runs to 13 residues. The germline V gene encodes CDR1 SEHNR and CDR2 FQNEAQ (reference sequence). Clones were read by immunoSEQ multiplex PCR, and TCRdb kept only the in-frame ones, dropping some. The sample lists about 120,000 clones, over 80% occurring once. This chain connects TRBV7-9 to TRBJ2-7, with a weak D call TRBD2 (6 bases). The TCR comes from a man aged 60 to 69 with acute or convalescent COVID-19. The sample consisted of peripheral blood. CDR3 amino acids: CASSLGGTGEQYF. The DNA for the CDR3 is TGTGCCAGCAGCTTAGGCGGGACGGGAGAGCAGTACTTC.